A selection of T cell receptor beta chains follows, all from one sample in a study of blood T cells in healthy people across ages. MiXCR, applied by TCRdb to the 5' RACE reads, yields one record per CDR3 protein. The sample holds approximately 800,000 distinct CDR3 sequences, about 26% seen once. The data also belong to a second study, concerning T cells of mothers and their children.

The sample was blood. The receptors here all came from a boy aged 10-17 years in good health. The conserved cysteine and the conserved F or W are not part of the CDR3 here.

V,CDR3
TRBV5-1,ASSAGQGSYGYT
TRBV12-3/TRBV12-4,ASSPRTGMTEAF
TRBV19,ASSERTGVGEKLF
TRBV3-1,ASSQDGGQLNGYT
TRBV30,AWDTMGGSDEQY
TRBV29-1,SVATTGANVLT
TRBV6-5,ASSLDTPNGGYT
TRBV7-9,ASSPPPGQGNEQY
TRBV27,ASSPLSDRDNEQY
TRBV24-1,ATSGGRFGYT
TRBV12-3/TRBV12-4,ASSPGQESYEQY
TRBV13,ASSPSDMRKNIQY
TRBV11-2,ASSWPGAYTEAF
TRBV2,ASIPDQPGEQY
TRBV24-1,ATDRGPAYERY
TRBV12-3/TRBV12-4,ASSSGQGADQPQH
TRBV3-1,ASSSGRGPHEQY
TRBV6-5,ASSQGTSAYNEQF
TRBV15,ATSRDPWGEAQETQY
TRBV12-3/TRBV12-4,ATGGSDNEKLF
TRBV7-9,ASSSIGLIAGNSKDTQY
TRBV27,ASRDSGGLNYEQY
TRBV12-3/TRBV12-4,ASSPGRRGLAGDYNEQF
TRBV10-3,AISGAGTPGQAFGETQY
TRBV5-5,ASRGGGPKYEQY
TRBV20-1,SANSGIWTSSEQF
TRBV28,ASRTGISYGYT
TRBV29-1,SVEDLQIQETQY
TRBV7-8,ASSYRDQAF
TRBV27,ASSLWGTNYGYT
TRBV12-3/TRBV12-4,ASSPTGVGLETQY
TRBV7-9,ASSSPQGGSYNEQF
TRBV7-9,ASSLAQPVGEQY
TRBV20-1,SARAGGQIDEQY
TRBV12-3/TRBV12-4,ASSPEWGPSEQF
TRBV9,ASSARTGRSNEQF
TRBV12-3/TRBV12-4,ASTHTSTGELF
TRBV10-3,AIGGLAGGRYNEQF